This T cell receptor (beta chain) stems from a study of STAT5B mutations in CD4+ large granular lymphocyte leukemia. CDR1 and CDR2 from the germline V gene are SEHNR and FQNEAQ (reference sequence). The CDR3 extends over 11 amino acids. V was shortened by 5 bases and J by 10 bases, with 10 bases between the two germline ends. Libraries were prepared by immunoSEQ multiplex PCR; TCRdb keeps only in-frame clonotypes and omits some of them. This repertoire shows roughly 41,000 clones, 75% to 85% found once; its top ten account for approximately 0.5%. Sequencing input: CD4+ T cells from blood buffy coats. The receptor comes from a human donor in good health. V gene TRBV7-9 combines with J gene TRBJ2-3; D uncertain. CDR3 residues: CASSESDAQYF. The CDR3 nucleotides read TGTGCCAGCAGCGAATCGGACGCGCAGTATTTT.